The 8 T cell receptor beta chains given below trace back to one sample, sequenced in a study of T cells in Graves' hyperthyroidism and ophthalmopathy. It was RNA transcripts that yielded the amplified TCR beta CDR3 regions. The HTBI set primed first-round TCR CDR3 RT-PCR. MiXCR, applied by TCRdb to the multiplex PCR reads, yields one record per CDR3 protein. This sample has more than 550,000 distinct CDR3 sequences, with approximately 18% found just once. Material: blood. The receptor source for this set is a woman aged 45-65 years with Graves' hyperthyroidism that later progressed to Graves' ophthalmopathy.

V gene TRBV20-1 combines with J gene TRBJ1-5; perhaps TRBD1 as D (5 bases). CDR1 is DFQATT and CDR2 is SNEGSKA in the germline V gene (reference sequence). The ends were cut back, 6 bases at V and 0 bases at J, with 6 bases in the middle. CDR3 size: 12 residues. The CDR3 DNA follows: TGCAGTGCGGGACTTAGCAATCAGCCCCAGCATTTT. This sequence encodes CSAGLSNQPQHF.

In its sample, this clonotype was seen many times. The gene calls are TRBV6-1 and TRBJ2-3, with D possibly matching TRBD2 (6 bases). CDR3 length: 15 residues. V lost 6 bases and J 2 bases, leaving 15 bases between the germline ends. Germline assignment: CDR1 MNHNS and CDR2 SASEGT. DNA for the CDR3: TGTGCCAGCAGGTCCCCGCGGGGCTTCACAGATACGCAGTATTTT. Its protein is CASRSPRGFTDTQYF.

This clonotype has at least ten counts. The CDR3 protein is CASSPGLASRETQYF. The CDR3 DNA reads TGTGCCAGCAGCCCCGGACTAGCGAGTCGCGAGACCCAGTACTTC. The V and J genes are TRBV11-3 and TRBJ2-5, with 9 bases that match TRBD2. V was clipped by 5 bases and J by 5 bases; unmatched bases: 9. Germline assignment: CDR1 SGHNT and CDR2 YENEEA. This CDR3 has 15 residues. The whole variable domain, remainder taken from reference TRBV11-3 and TRBJ2-5, is EAGVVQSPRYKIIEKKQPVAFWCNPISGHNTLYWYLQNLGQGPELLIRYENEEAVDDSQLPKDRFSAERLKGVDSTLKIQPAELGDSAVYLCASSPGLASRETQYFGPGTRLLVL.

This clonotype has a count of ten or more. This rearrangement joins TRBV10-2 to TRBJ2-3; 12 bases are shared with TRBD2. The length of the CDR3 is 18 residues. Germline V gene lookup returns CDR1 WSHSY and CDR2 SAAADI. The V segment lost 4 bases and the J segment 1 base; nucleotides outside the gene matches: 9. CDR3 nucleotide sequence: TGCGCCAGCAGTGGCCTAGCGGGGGGGATTGGTGGCACAGATACGCAGTATTTT. Protein product: CASSGLAGGIGGTDTQYF.

The rearrangement joins TRBV20-1 to TRBJ2-7; 15 nucleotides align to TRBD2. There are 18 residues in the CDR3. V trimming: 6 bases; J trimming: 0 bases; junction bases outside the gene matches: 12. CDR1 and CDR2 from the germline V gene are DFQATT and SNEGSKA (reference sequence). DNA for the CDR3: TGCAGTGCCAGCTTTCCGGGACTAGCGGGGGGATTCTCCTACGAGCAGTACTTC. Amino acid sequence: CSASFPGLAGGFSYEQYF.

This chain connects TRBV7-9 to TRBJ1-6; 7 bases agree with TRBD1. The CDR3 runs to 14 residues. Germline V gives CDR1 SEHNR, CDR2 FQNEAQ (reference sequence). Trimming cost V 5 bases and J 10 bases; bases outside gene matches: 8. Written as DNA, the CDR3 is TGTGCCAGCAGCACGGACAGGACTTTCTCACCCCTCCACTTT. This gives the protein CASSTDRTFSPLHF.

This clonotype was seen repeatedly, ten times or more. The chain is built from TRBV6-1 and TRBJ1-1; D may be TRBD1 (5 bases). Per germline, CDR1 MNHNS and CDR2 SASEGT. Trimming left V 0 bases short and J 4 bases short, with 12 bases between. This CDR3 comprises 15 residues. This CDR3 is CASSEAAGLGTEAFF. The DNA for the CDR3 is TGTGCCAGCAGTGAAGCGGCAGGGCTGGGCACTGAAGCTTTCTTT.

The chain joins TRBV4-1 to TRBJ2-1; 11 bases line up with TRBD2. CDR1 is MGHRA, CDR2 YSYEKL, per germline. The ends lost 0 bases at V and 9 bases at J; junction bases unmatched: 7. The CDR3 length is 16 residues. This CDR3 reads CASSQERLAGGGEQFF. CDR3 coding DNA: TGCGCCAGCAGCCAAGAAAGGCTAGCGGGGGGCGGTGAGCAGTTCTTC.